This TCR beta chain is from a study of OX40 agonist ivuxolimab in advanced cancers. Turning to the overall study: Ivuxolimab was an agonistic, fully human IgG2 monoclonal antibody directed against OX40 (CD134), a costimulatory receptor. Intravenous ivuxolimab was administered to patients every 2 weeks at six dose levels: 0.01, 0.1, 0.3, 1.5, 3 and 10 mg/kg. Of the 50 or so patients in dose escalation, around 19 had hepatocellular carcinoma, approximately 15 had melanoma, 9 had renal cell carcinoma and 9 had head and neck cancer. The dose-escalation cohort was about 83% male with a mean age of approximately 60 years, ranging from about 23 to 85. Patients were allowed to have had prior anti-PD-1, anti-PD-L1 or anti-CTLA-4 therapy, and 30% to 50% of the dose-escalation patients had previously received checkpoint inhibitors. Partial responses occurred in three dose-escalation patients, of whom one had hepatocellular carcinoma and two had cutaneous melanoma. The purpose of peripheral TCRbeta sequencing was to test whether ivuxolimab changed TCR sequence diversity and led to clonal T-cell expansion. The paper describes the monotherapy dose-escalation part (N ≈ 52 patients) of the phase I trial of ivuxolimab. Broad study findings and their caveats: The antigen specificity of the peripheral T cells that underwent clonal expansion was not determined. At doses of 0.1 to 3.0 mg/kg, clonal expansion of both CD4+ and CD8+ T cells in blood was seen between baseline and week 6. Low levels of normalized T-cell clonal expansion were also shown by some nonresponding patients. On average, CD8+ T cells showed more expanded clones than CD4+ T cells after ivuxolimab. In the 0.1-3.0 mg/kg groups, partial responders were among the patients with the lowest normalized peripheral clonal expansion, particularly in CD8+ T cells.

The V end loses 7 bases and the J end loses 4 bases, and a stretch of 19 bases separates them. Looking up the germline V gene (reference sequence) yields CDR1 GTSNPN and CDR2 SVGIG. The CDR3 runs 15 residues from the cysteine to the phenylalanine. The CDR3 DNA has 45 bases and is translated from base 1. To sequence the TCRbeta CDR3 region, genomic DNA was isolated from the sorted cells. The immunoSEQ Assay was used for sequencing of TCRbeta CDR3 regions. The table was pulled from immuneACCESS by TCRdb, which kept in-frame rearrangements only. Such tables lose some clones; where checked, under half of the loss comes from unresolved V genes, and the rest has no known cause. The table for this sample lists some 74,000 clones; about nine tenths of them were counted only once. The ten largest make up around 0.33% of the sample. The trial excluded patients who had a history of autoimmune disease or were on systemic immunosuppression. In every dose cohort, peripheral blood was drawn for TCR sequencing at baseline, cycle 4 day 1, and cycle 7 day 1. Samples came from an open-label, multicenter, first-in-human phase I dose-escalation trial of ivuxolimab. Adults with locally advanced or metastatic melanoma, renal cell carcinoma, hepatocellular carcinoma or head and neck squamous cell carcinoma were enrolled in the trial. CD4+ and CD8+ T cells were sorted separately from peripheral blood before TCR sequencing.

This clone was observed once. Which antigen it targets is not known. Within one base of it there is no much larger clone, and no base qualities were kept. Sequenced material: CD4+ or CD8+ T cells sorted from blood, taken in a trial of the OX40 agonist ivuxolimab. The TCR comes from an adult with an advanced solid tumor such as melanoma, head and neck, liver or kidney cancer. Rearrangement joined TRBV30 to TRBJ1-4; D gene: possibly TRBD1, on 6 matching bases. The nucleotide sequence reads TGTGCCTTTCGGACAGAGAGTCTCCATAATGAAAAACTGTTTTTT. Its protein product is CAFRTESLHNEKLFF.